This TCR beta chain was recorded in a study of T cell changes during pregnancy in multiple sclerosis. The data were produced by immunoSEQ multiplex PCR, yet TCRdb's version contains in-frame clones alone and is incomplete. The data show approximately 82,000 clones, over 80% seen once. From germline, CDR1 is GTSNPN and CDR2 SVGIG (reference sequence). The CDR3 consists of 11 residues. Trimming removed 5 bases at V and 5 bases at J, with 10 bases between. The source is a female donor with multiple sclerosis, enrolled in a pregnancy study. The chain combines TRBV30 with TRBJ2-7; tentative D call: TRBD2 (6 bases). The sample was CD4+ T cells from peripheral blood mononuclear cells, taken in the second trimester of pregnancy. The CDR3, as DNA: TGTGCCTGGGCGGGGTTTGACGAGCAGTACTTC. Its translation is CAWAGFDEQYF.